This TCR beta chain was documented in a study of naive and memory T cell subsets. CD4+ T cell IFNgamma after overnight CMV lysate exposure gave donor CMV status. CD4 T cells were positively selected, then CD8 T cells from the CD4-negative fraction. Trimming removed 3 bases at V and 8 bases at J, with 10 bases between. The germline CDR1 and CDR2 sequences are SQVTM and ANQGSEA. The CDR3 has 11 residues. Comment on this clonotype: As yet, its antigen is unknown.

The beta constant-region primer was an equimolar mix of two oligonucleotides covering TRBC1 and TRBC2. Ligated cDNA was amplified by four rounds of PCR with nested alpha and beta constant-region primers and SP2. TCRdb called the UMI-ligation and nested PCR reads again in MiXCR, with one record for every CDR3 protein. In the table there are fewer than 150,000 distinct CDR3 sequences, 15% to 25% of which are singletons. Overall study results and limits: In CD4 and CD8 cells, diversity dropped from naive through EMRA. Especially in CD8 cells, naive repertoires contained a few larger clonotypes, possibly CD45RA-re-expressing memory cells.

The TCR comes from a human donor in good health. The chain employs TRBV29-1 and TRBJ1-1, with unresolved D. Material: naive CD8+ T cells from blood. The CDR3 loop reads CSVDFRGEAFF. The CDR3 nucleotides read TGCAGCGTTGATTTTCGAGGCGAAGCTTTCTTT.